Given below is one T cell receptor (beta chain) in context. This CDR3 contains 16 residues. The germline V and J ends were trimmed by 1 base and 1 base, with 8 bases remaining between them. In germline, CDR1 is SGHTA, CDR2 FQGNSA. Each patient relapsed following autologous stem cell transplantation, and prior brentuximab vedotin exposure differed. Clones were sequenced by immunoSEQ multiplex PCR, and TCRdb holds only the in-frame ones, with some missing. The sample records roughly 60,000 clones, about nine tenths being singletons. The data stem from a study of PD-1 blockade in classical Hodgkin lymphoma.

The clonotype comes from a human donor with classical Hodgkin lymphoma. V gene TRBV7-2 combines with J gene TRBJ1-6, with a tentative D call TRBD1 (6 bases). This specimen consisted of peripheral blood mononuclear cells (PBMCs), obtained at baseline. The CDR3 loop reads CASSLVGQSYNSPLHF. CDR3 bases: TGTGCCAGCAGCTTAGTTGGACAGTCCTATAATTCACCCCTCCACTTT. The complete variable domain, with remaining parts taken from reference TRBV7-2 and TRBJ1-6, reads GAGVSQSPSNKVTEKGKDVELRCDPISGHTALYWYRQSLGQGLEFLIYFQGNSAPDKSGLPSDRFSAERTGGSVSTLTIQRTQQEDSAVYLCASSLVGQSYNSPLHFGNGTRLTVT.